This T cell receptor (beta chain) is from a study of control samples from healthy donors and cancer patients. Using immunoSEQ multiplex PCR, the repertoire was profiled, and TCRdb retains in-frame clones only, with some absent. The table shows more than 95,000 clones, with 88% occurring only once. This CDR3 spans 11 amino acids. CDR1 and CDR2 (germline): SEHNR, FQNEAQ (reference sequence). The V end was cut by 4 bases, the J end by 3 bases, with 3 bases between. Sequencing input: blood. The J gene is TRBJ1-1, the V gene TRBV7-9; D gene ambiguous. This TCR came from a woman in her 70s in good health. The CDR3 nucleotides read TGTGCCAGCAGCTACCACACTGAAGCTTTCTTT. Protein: CASSYHTEAFF.